This paragraph reports one TCR beta chain. Clones were sequenced by immunoSEQ multiplex PCR, and TCRdb holds only the in-frame ones, with some missing. This table holds 150,000 to 200,000 clones, 80% found once. The germline CDR1 and CDR2 sequences are SGHKS and YYEKEE (reference sequence). Trimming shortened V by 0 bases and J by 6 bases, and 18 bases separated the two germline ends. The CDR3 sequence is 17 residues long. The data derive from a study of blood T cell repertoires in COVID-19. Participant ages covered roughly 18 to 89 years across about 25 US areas. The TCR comes from a man in his forties who had recovered from COVID-19. Sequencing input: PBMCs or T cells enriched from blood (not recorded which). This chain connects TRBV5-5 to TRBJ2-2; D gene unclear. Here the CDR3 DNA reads TGTGCCAGCAGCTTGGAGCACCGCTCCAATCGAGCCGGGGAGCTGTTTTTT. It is translated as CASSLEHRSNRAGELFF.